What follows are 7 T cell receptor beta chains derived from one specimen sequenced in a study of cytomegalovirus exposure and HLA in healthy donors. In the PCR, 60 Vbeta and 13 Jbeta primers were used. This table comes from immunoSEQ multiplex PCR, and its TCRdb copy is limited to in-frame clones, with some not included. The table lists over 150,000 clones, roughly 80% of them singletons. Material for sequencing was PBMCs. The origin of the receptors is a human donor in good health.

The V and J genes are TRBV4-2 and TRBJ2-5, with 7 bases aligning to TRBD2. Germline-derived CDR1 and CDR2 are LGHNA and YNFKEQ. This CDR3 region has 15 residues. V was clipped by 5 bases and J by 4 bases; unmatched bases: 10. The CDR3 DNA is TGTGCCAGCAGCGAAGCCCCCGCTAGCGGAGAGACCCAGTACTTC. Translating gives CASSEAPASGETQYF.

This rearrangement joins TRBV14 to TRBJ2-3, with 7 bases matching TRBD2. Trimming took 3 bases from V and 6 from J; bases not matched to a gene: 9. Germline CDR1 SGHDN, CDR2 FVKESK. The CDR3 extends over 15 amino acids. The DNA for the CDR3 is TGTGCCAGCAGCCAGTGGCGGGGAGGGTCGGATACGCAGTATTTT. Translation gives CASSQWRGGSDTQYF.

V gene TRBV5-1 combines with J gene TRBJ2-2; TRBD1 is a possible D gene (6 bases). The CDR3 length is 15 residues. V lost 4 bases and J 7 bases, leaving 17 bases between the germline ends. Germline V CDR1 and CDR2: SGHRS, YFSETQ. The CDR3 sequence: CASSLRQASSGELFF. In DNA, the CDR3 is TGCGCCAGCAGCCTACGACAGGCCAGCAGCGGGGAGCTGTTTTTT.

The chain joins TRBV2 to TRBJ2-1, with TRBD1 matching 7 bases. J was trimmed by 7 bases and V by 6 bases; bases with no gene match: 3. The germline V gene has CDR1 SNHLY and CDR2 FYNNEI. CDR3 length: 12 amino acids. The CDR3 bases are TGTGCCAGCAGGGTGACAGGGAATGAGCAGTTCTTC. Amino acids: CASRVTGNEQFF.

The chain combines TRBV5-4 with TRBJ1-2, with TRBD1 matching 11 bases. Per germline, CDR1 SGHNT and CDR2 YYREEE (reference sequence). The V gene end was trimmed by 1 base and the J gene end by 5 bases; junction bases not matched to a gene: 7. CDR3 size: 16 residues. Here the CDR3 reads CASSLWTGGASYGYTF. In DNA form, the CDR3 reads TGTGCCAGCAGCTTGTGGACAGGGGGCGCGTCGTATGGCTACACCTTC.

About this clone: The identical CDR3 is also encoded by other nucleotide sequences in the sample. CDR3 in DNA: TGCGCCAGCAGCCCCGGGACAGGCTCCTACGAGCAGTACTTC. This sequence encodes CASSPGTGSYEQYF. The chain links TRBV5-1 to TRBJ2-7; 8 positions agree with TRBD1. J lost 0 bases, V lost 4 bases, and 3 bases had no gene match. The V gene's germline CDR1 is SGHRS and CDR2 YFSETQ. This CDR3 spans 14 amino acids. The variable domain in full, completed from reference TRBV5-1 and TRBJ2-7, reads KAGVTQTPRYLIKTRGQQVTLSCSPISGHRSVSWYQQTPGQGLQFLFEYFSETQRNKGNFPGRFSGRQFSNSRSEMNVSTLELGDSALYLCASSPGTGSYEQYFGPGTRLTVT.

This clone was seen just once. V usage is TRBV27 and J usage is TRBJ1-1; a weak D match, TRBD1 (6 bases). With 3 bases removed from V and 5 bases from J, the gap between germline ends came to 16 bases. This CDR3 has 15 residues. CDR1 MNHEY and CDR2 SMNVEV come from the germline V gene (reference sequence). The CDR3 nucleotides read TGTGCCAGCAGTTTCCGGGGGGCTATCTTGACTGAAGCTTTCTTT. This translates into CASSFRGAILTEAFF.